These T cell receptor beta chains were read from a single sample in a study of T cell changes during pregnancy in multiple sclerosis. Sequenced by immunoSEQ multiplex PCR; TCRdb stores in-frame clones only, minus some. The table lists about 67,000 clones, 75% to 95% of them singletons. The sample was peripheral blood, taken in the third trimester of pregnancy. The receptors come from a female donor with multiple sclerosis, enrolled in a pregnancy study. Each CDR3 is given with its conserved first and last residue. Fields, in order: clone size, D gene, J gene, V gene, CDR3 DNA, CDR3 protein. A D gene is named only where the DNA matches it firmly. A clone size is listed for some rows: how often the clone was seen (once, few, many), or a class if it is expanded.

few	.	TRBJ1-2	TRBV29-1	TGCAGCGTTGACACCCAGGGCTATGGCTACACCTTC	CSVDTQGYGYTF
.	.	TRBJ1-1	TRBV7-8	TGTGCCAGCACCCCCGACACGAACACTGAAGCTTTCTTT	CASTPDTNTEAFF
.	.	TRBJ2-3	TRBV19	TGTGCCAGTAGTACCCCCCGAATGTTGGAGCCAGATACGCAGTATTTT	CASSTPRMLEPDTQYF
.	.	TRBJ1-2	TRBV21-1	TGTGCCAGCCTTCATAGCGCGGTTTATAACTATGGCTACACCTTC	CASLHSAVYNYGYTF
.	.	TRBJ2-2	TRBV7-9	TGTGCCAGCAGCGATTTCCCAGCGAACACCGGGGAGCTGTTTTTT	CASSDFPANTGELFF
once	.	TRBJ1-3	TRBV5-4	TGTGCCAGCAGCGCGGAGCAGGGGCATAGGGGAAACACCATATATTTT	CASSAEQGHRGNTIYF
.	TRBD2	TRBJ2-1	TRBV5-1	TGCGCCAGCAGCTTCAGGGAGCGGGGTGAGCAGTTCTTC	CASSFRERGEQFF
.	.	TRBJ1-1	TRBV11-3	TGTGCCAGCAGCTTAGATGACGTCGCGGGAGCCCAAGCTTTCTTT	CASSLDDVAGAQAFF
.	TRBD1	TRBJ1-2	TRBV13	TGTGCCAGCAGCCCCAGACAGGGGCAGAACTATGGCTACACCTTC	CASSPRQGQNYGYTF
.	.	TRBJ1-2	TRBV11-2	TGTGCCAGCAGTCCAGCGGGGCTCGAGAAGCCCACCTTC	CASSPAGLEKPTF
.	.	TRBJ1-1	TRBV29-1	TGCAGCCTCCGGGAAAACACTGAAGCTTTCTTT	CSLRENTEAFF
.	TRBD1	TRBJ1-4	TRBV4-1	TGCGCCAGCAGCCAAGATTTCAGGGGGGAAAAACTGTTTTTT	CASSQDFRGEKLFF
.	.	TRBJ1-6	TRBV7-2	TGTGCCAGCAGCGGGGGGACGTTTAATTCACCCCTCCACTTT	CASSGGTFNSPLHF
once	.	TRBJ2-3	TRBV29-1	TGCAGCGTTGAAGGGGCGGGGACCTCAGCCACAGATACGCAGTATTTT	CSVEGAGTSATDTQYF
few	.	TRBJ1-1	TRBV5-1	TGCGCCAGCAGCTTGGTATTTGACACGAACACTGAAGCTTTCTTT	CASSLVFDTNTEAFF
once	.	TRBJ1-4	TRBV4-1	TGCGCCAGCAGCCAAGGACACTCTAATGAAAAACTGTTTTTT	CASSQGHSNEKLFF
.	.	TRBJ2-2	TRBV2	TGTGCCAGCAGCGAGCTACAGGGAATCGGGGAGCTGTTTTTT	CASSELQGIGELFF